The 5 T cell receptor beta chains below come from one sample, sequenced in a study of T cell changes during pregnancy in multiple sclerosis. Profiling relied on immunoSEQ multiplex PCR, and the TCRdb table lists in-frame clones only, not all of them. The sample has approximately 85,000 clones; about 94% are singletons. The specimen comprised peripheral blood, sampled in the third trimester of pregnancy. The receptors come from a female donor with multiple sclerosis, enrolled in a pregnancy study.

V and J are TRBV5-6 and TRBJ2-7, with D possibly being TRBD1 (6 bases). Trimming cost V 2 bases and J 3 bases, with 9 bases left between them. Germline V gives CDR1 SGHDT, CDR2 YYEEEE. The CDR3 is made up of 13 amino acids. Written as DNA, the CDR3 is TGTGCCAGCAGCTTTGGACAGAGCTACGAGCAGTACTTC. Translation gives CASSFGQSYEQYF. Full variable domain (remainder filled in from reference TRBV5-6 and TRBJ2-7): DAGVTQSPTHLIKTRGQQVTLRCSPKSGHDTVSWYQQALGQGPQFIFQYYEEEERQRGNFPDRFSGHQFPNYSSELNVNALLLGDSALYLCASSFGQSYEQYFGPGTRLTVT.

This chain connects TRBV21-1 to TRBJ1-6. TRBV21-1 is flagged as a pseudogene. The CDR3 extends over 16 amino acids. CDR3 sequence reads: CASSKGRSSYNSPLHF. The CDR3 bases are TGTGCCAGCAGCAAAGGAAGGAGCTCCTATAATTCACCCCTCCACTTT.

CDR3 amino acids: CASVQNYGYTF. As DNA, the CDR3 is TGTGCCAGCGTACAGAACTATGGCTACACCTTC. The gene calls are TRBV6-6 and TRBJ1-2; no clear D. The CDR3 extends over 11 amino acids. The V gene lost 8 bases and the J gene lost 2 bases, with 6 bases spanning the gap. Germline V lookup: CDR1 MNHNY, CDR2 SVGAGI (reference sequence).

The chain couples TRBV2 to TRBJ2-1; TRBD2 might be the D (7 bases). V lost 3 bases, J lost 7 bases, and 13 bases lay in between. The CDR3 sequence is 14 residues long. The germline gives CDR1 SNHLY, CDR2 FYNNEI. Written as DNA, the CDR3 is TGTGCCAGCAGTGAGGGGGGGGGCCCGAATGAGCAGTTCTTC. Translated: CASSEGGGPNEQFF.

The chain employs TRBV6-5 and TRBJ1-2; TRBD1 aligns across 8 bases. Per the germline V gene, CDR1 is MNHEY and CDR2 is SVGAGI. The CDR3 totals 15 residues. After removal of 5 bases from V and 4 bases from J, the junction contained 9 bases not matched to a gene. CDR3 protein: CASSPERTGSYGYTF. The CDR3 DNA is TGTGCCAGCAGTCCTGAACGGACAGGGAGCTATGGCTACACCTTC.